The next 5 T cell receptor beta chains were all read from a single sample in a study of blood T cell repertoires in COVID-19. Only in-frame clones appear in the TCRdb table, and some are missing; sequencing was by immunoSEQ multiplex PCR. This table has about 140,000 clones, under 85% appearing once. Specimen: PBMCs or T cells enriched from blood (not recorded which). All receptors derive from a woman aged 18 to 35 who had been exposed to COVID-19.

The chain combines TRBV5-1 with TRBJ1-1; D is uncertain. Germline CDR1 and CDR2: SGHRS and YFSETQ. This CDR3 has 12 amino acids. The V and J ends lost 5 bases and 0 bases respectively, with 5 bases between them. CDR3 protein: CASSLMNTEAFF. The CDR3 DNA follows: TGCGCCAGCAGTCTTATGAACACTGAAGCTTTCTTT.

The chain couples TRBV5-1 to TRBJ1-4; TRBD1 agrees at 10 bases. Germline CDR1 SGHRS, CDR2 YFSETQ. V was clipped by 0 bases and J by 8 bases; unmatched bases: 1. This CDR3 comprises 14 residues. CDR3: CASSLGQGAEKLFF. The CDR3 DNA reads TGCGCCAGCAGCTTGGGACAGGGGGCGGAAAAACTGTTTTTT.

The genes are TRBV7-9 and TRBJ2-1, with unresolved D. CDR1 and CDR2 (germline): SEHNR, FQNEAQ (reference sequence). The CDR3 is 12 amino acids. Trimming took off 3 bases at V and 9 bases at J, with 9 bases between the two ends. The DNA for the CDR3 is TGTGCCAGCAGCTTGCTAGATTCTGAGCAGTTCTTC. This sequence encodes CASSLLDSEQFF.

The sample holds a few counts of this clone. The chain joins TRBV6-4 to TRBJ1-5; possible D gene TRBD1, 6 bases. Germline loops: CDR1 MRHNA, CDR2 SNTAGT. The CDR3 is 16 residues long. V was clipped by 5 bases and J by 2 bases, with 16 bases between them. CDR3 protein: CASSPRGGEGNQPQHF. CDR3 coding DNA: TGTGCCAGCAGTCCCCGAGGGGGTGAGGGCAATCAGCCCCAGCATTTT.

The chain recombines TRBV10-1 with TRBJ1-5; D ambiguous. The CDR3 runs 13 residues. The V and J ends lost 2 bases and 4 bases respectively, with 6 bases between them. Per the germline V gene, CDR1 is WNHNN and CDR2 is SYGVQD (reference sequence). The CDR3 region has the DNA TGCGCCAGCAGTGAGCGAGGGAATCAGCCCCAGCATTTT. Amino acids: CASSERGNQPQHF.